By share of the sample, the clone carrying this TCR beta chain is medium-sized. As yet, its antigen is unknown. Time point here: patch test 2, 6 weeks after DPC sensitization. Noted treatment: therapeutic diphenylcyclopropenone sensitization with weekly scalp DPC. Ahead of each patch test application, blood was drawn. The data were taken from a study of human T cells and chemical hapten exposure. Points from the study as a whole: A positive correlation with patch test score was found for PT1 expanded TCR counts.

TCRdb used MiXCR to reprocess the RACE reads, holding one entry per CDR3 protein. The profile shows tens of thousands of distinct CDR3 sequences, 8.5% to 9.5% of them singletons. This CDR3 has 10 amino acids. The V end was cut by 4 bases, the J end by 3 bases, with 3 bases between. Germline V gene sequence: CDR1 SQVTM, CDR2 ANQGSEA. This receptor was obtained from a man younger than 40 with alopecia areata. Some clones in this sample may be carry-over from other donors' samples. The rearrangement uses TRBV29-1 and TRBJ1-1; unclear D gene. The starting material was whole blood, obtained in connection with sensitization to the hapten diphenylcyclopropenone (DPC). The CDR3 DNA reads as TGCAGCGTTGGTTACACTGAAGCTTTCTTT. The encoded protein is CSVGYTEAFF.